This T cell receptor beta chain was captured by sequencing in a study of T cell responses to AZD1222 COVID-19 vaccine. Study observations and caveats: White British people made up most donors, females outnumbered males, and clonal diversity was possibly underestimated. The reported proportion of spike-specific TCRs targeting unmutated variant regions was nearly half.

Concerning this clone: Its specificity is not known.

The CDR3 runs to 14 residues. With V trimmed by 4 bases and J by 5 bases, 5 bases remained unmatched. Per the germline V gene, CDR1 is SGHRS and CDR2 is YFSETQ. Using immunoSEQ multiplex PCR, the repertoire was profiled, and TCRdb retains in-frame clones only, with some absent. Of around 180,000 clones in the sample, 80% to 90% were seen once. Sequencing was performed on peripheral blood, taken on day 0 of AZD1222 vaccination. The V and J genes are TRBV5-1 and TRBJ2-7; 11 bases line up with TRBD1. The clonotype comes from an adult in good health. The CDR3 reads CASSTRTGGDEQYF. The CDR3 DNA reads as TGCGCCAGCAGCACCAGGACAGGGGGCGACGAGCAGTACTTC.